One sample yielded the 15 T cell receptor beta chains listed below, sequenced in a study of blood T cell repertoires in COVID-19. Libraries were prepared by immunoSEQ multiplex PCR; TCRdb keeps only in-frame clonotypes and omits some of them. The sample has over 150,000 clones; about 85% are singletons. Specimen: peripheral blood. These receptors were collected from a man aged 40-49 years with acute or convalescent COVID-19.

This clone has just a few counts. The rearrangement joins TRBV15 to TRBJ1-6; TRBD1 might be the D (5 bases). Germline CDR1 is LNHNV and CDR2 is YYDKDF (reference sequence). With 0 bases removed from V and 8 bases from J, the gap between germline ends came to 11 bases. The CDR3 has 15 residues. CDR3 bases: TGTGCCACCAGCAGAGACCAGGGTTTGGATTCACCCCTCCACTTT. It codes for CATSRDQGLDSPLHF.

This clone came up a few times. V and J are TRBV29-1 and TRBJ2-1; perhaps TRBD1 as D (6 bases). The CDR3 runs to 14 residues. Germline CDR1 is SQVTM and CDR2 is ANQGSEA. Trimming took off 4 bases at V and 7 bases at J, with 17 bases between the two ends. This CDR3 is CSVGAGAMVNEQFF. DNA for the CDR3: TGCAGCGTTGGGGCAGGGGCGATGGTGAATGAGCAGTTCTTC.

V gene TRBV2 combines with J gene TRBJ2-1; TRBD2 matches 9 bases. This CDR3 has 15 residues. Germline V gene sequence: CDR1 SNHLY, CDR2 FYNNEI. V shed 6 bases and J 2 bases; nucleotides not matched to a gene: 5. The CDR3 spells CASRAASGTYNEQFF. CDR3 DNA sequence: TGTGCCAGCAGGGCGGCTAGCGGGACCTACAATGAGCAGTTCTTC.

The chain joins TRBV7-3 to TRBJ2-3, with 8 nucleotides matching TRBD1. Germline V gives CDR1 SGHTA, CDR2 FQGTGA. V lost 6 bases to trimming and J lost 5 bases; unmatched junction nucleotides: 10. The CDR3 is 15 residues long. CDR3 nucleotide sequence: TGTGCCAGCAGTCAGGGACAGGCCAAGGGAGATACGCAGTATTTT. This gives the protein CASSQGQAKGDTQYF.

This clone showed up just once. This chain joins TRBV11-2 and TRBJ1-4; possibly TRBD1 for D (5 bases). Germline values: CDR1 SGHAT, CDR2 FQNNGV. Between the trimmed V and J ends, which lost 8 bases and 8 bases, there was a span of 15 bases. This CDR3 has 13 amino acids. The CDR3 region has the DNA TGTGCCAGCTCCCGCAGGGATGGGGAAAAACTGTTTTTT. Amino acid sequence: CASSRRDGEKLFF.

The rearrangement links TRBV27 to TRBJ1-3; TRBD1 matches at 7 bases. Trimming took 5 bases from V and 2 from J; bases not matched to a gene: 6. Germline V CDR1 and CDR2: MNHEY, SMNVEV (reference sequence). CDR3 length: 15 residues. The DNA for the CDR3 is TGTGCCAGCAGTCTCCTCGGGACAGCTGGAAACACCATATATTTT. It translates to CASSLLGTAGNTIYF.

The J gene is TRBJ1-2, the V gene TRBV28; 7 bases fit TRBD1. The CDR3 runs 11 residues. Germline-derived CDR1 and CDR2 are MDHEN and SYDVKM. V gave up 6 bases and J gave up 8 bases; unmatched junction bases: 3. The CDR3 region is CASRRGRGYTF. CDR3 coding DNA: TGTGCCAGCAGGAGGGGGCGCGGCTACACCTTC.

The chain is built from TRBV12-5 and TRBJ2-5; no firm D call. The CDR3 runs to 13 residues. Germline CDR1 reads LGHNT; CDR2 reads FRNRAP. V was clipped by 2 bases and J by 1 base, with 5 bases between them. CDR3 DNA sequence: TGTGCTAGTGGTTTGAGCCTCCAAGAGACCCAGTACTTC. Its protein is CASGLSLQETQYF. Full variable domain (rest looked up from reference TRBV12-5 and TRBJ2-5): DARVTQTPRHKVTEMGQEVTMRCQPILGHNTVFWYRQTMMQGLELLAYFRNRAPLDDSGMPKDRFSAEMPDATLATLKIQPSEPRDSAVYFCASGLSLQETQYFGPGTRLLVL.

The V gene is TRBV7-2, the J gene TRBJ1-4; D possibly corresponds to TRBD1 (5 bases). The germline V gene encodes CDR1 SGHTA and CDR2 FQGNSA. This CDR3 has 14 amino acids. V lost 5 bases to trimming and J lost 12 bases, with 19 bases between them. CDR3: CASSTQRGIGELFF. The CDR3, as DNA: TGTGCCAGCAGCACTCAGCGGGGGATTGGGGAACTGTTTTTT.

The V call is TRBV19, the J call TRBJ2-1, with a tentative D call TRBD1 (6 bases). Germline V gene sequence: CDR1 LNHDA, CDR2 SQIVND (reference sequence). The CDR3 has 17 amino acids. Trimming took off 1 base at V and 7 bases at J, with 20 bases between the two ends. The CDR3 sequence is CASSIGRGAGARNEQFF. CDR3 in DNA: TGTGCCAGTAGTATAGGAAGAGGGGCAGGGGCAAGAAATGAGCAGTTCTTC.

The chain combines TRBV9 with TRBJ2-2; 12 nucleotides align to TRBD1. Germline CDR1 SGDLS, CDR2 YYNGEE. After removal of 4 bases from V and 6 bases from J, the junction contained 10 bases not matched to a gene. There are 17 residues in the CDR3. This chain's CDR3 is CASSITPGQGAAGELFF. The CDR3 DNA is TGTGCCAGCAGCATTACTCCGGGACAGGGGGCCGCCGGGGAGCTGTTTTTT.

The chain combines TRBV19 with TRBJ1-5; D not resolved. The V end was cut by 10 bases, the J end by 3 bases, with 16 bases between. The CDR3 has 14 residues. Germline V gives CDR1 LNHDA, CDR2 SQIVND (reference sequence). In DNA, the CDR3 is TGTGCCACCGATGTGGGAGGGTACAATCAGCCCCAGCATTTT. It codes for CATDVGGYNQPQHF. The full variable domain, with the rest looked up from reference TRBV19 and TRBJ1-5, is DGGITQSPKYLFRKEGQNVTLSCEQNLNHDAMYWYRQDPGQGLRLIYYSQIVNDFQKGDIAEGYSVSREKKESFPLTVTSAQKNPTAFYLCATDVGGYNQPQHFGDGTRLSIL.

The CDR3 loop is CASSSSRGTYNSPLHF. In DNA, the CDR3 is TGTGCCAGCAGCTCCTCTCGGGGAACCTATAATTCACCCCTCCACTTT. This chain links TRBV28 with TRBJ1-6; no firm D call. Per the germline V gene, CDR1 is MDHEN and CDR2 is SYDVKM. This CDR3 contains 16 residues. V was shortened by 6 bases and J by 2 bases, with 14 bases between the two germline ends. The full variable domain, rest sourced from reference TRBV28 and TRBJ1-6, is DVKVTQSSRYLVKRTGEKVFLECVQDMDHENMFWYRQDPGLGLRLIYFSYDVKMKEKGDIPEGYSVSREKKERFSLILESASTNQTSMYLCASSSSRGTYNSPLHFGNGTRLTVT.

This clone was seen a single time. The gene calls are TRBV19 and TRBJ2-3; 9 bases are a match to TRBD2. The junction had 11 bases not matched to a gene; V was cut back by 3 bases and J by 4 bases. The CDR3 has 17 residues. Germline CDR1 LNHDA, CDR2 SQIVND (reference sequence). The CDR3 nucleotides read TGTGCCAGTAGTATGGGACTATTGCGGGGGGGATCAGATACGCAGTATTTT. Amino acid sequence: CASSMGLLRGGSDTQYF.

This rearrangement joins TRBV5-5 to TRBJ1-1, with TRBD1 matching 7 bases. V trimming: 3 bases; J trimming: 0 bases; junction bases outside the gene matches: 8. Per the germline V gene, CDR1 is SGHKS and CDR2 is YYEKEE (reference sequence). The CDR3 consists of 16 residues. The CDR3 bases are TGTGCCAGCAGCTCGTCGACAGGGACTCTGAACACTGAAGCTTTCTTT. It encodes CASSSSTGTLNTEAFF.